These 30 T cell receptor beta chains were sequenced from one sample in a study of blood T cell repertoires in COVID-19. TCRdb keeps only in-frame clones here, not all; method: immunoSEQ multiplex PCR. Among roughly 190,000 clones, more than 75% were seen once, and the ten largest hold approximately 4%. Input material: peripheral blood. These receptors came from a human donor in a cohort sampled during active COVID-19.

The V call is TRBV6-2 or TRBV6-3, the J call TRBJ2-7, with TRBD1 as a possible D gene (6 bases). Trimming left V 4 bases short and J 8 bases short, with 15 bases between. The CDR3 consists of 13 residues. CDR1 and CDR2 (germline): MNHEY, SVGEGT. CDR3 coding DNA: TGTGCCAGCAGTTCGAAGGGCCAGGGGAAGCAGTACTTC. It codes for CASSSKGQGKQYF.

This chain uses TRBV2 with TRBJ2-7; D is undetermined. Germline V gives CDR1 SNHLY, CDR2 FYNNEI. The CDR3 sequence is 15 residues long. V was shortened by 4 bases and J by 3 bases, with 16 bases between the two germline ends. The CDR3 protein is CASSGGRSYNYEQYF. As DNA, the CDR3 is TGTGCCAGCAGTGGAGGTCGGAGTTATAACTACGAGCAGTACTTC.

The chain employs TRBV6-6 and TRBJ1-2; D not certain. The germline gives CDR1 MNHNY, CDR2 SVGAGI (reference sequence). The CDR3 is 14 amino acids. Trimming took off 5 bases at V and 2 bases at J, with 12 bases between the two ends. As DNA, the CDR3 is TGTGCCAGCAGTCGCAGATCGGAGAACTATGGCTACACCTTC. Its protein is CASSRRSENYGYTF.

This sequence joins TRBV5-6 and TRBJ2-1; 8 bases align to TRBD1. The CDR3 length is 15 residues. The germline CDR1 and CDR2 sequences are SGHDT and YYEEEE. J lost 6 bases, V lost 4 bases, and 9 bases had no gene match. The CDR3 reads CASSETGEKINEQFF. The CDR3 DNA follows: TGTGCCAGCAGCGAGACAGGGGAAAAGATCAATGAGCAGTTCTTC.

DNA for the CDR3: TGTGCCACCAGCAGAGGACAGGGAATGACCGGGGAGCTGTTTTTT. Translating gives CATSRGQGMTGELFF. The V call is TRBV15, the J call TRBJ2-2; TRBD1 matches at 7 bases. V dropped 1 base and J dropped 5; count of bases not matched to a gene: 4. CDR3 length: 15 amino acids. Germline V gene sequence: CDR1 LNHNV, CDR2 YYDKDF (reference sequence).

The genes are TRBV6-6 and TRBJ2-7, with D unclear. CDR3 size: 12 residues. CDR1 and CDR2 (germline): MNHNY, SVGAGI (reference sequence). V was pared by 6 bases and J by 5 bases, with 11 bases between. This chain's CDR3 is CASSRVDNEQYF. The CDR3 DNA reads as TGTGCCAGCAGCCGCGTCGACAACGAGCAGTACTTC.

As DNA, the CDR3 is TGTGCCAGCAGTGTTGAGGGTAACACCGGGGAGCTGTTTTTT. This encodes CASSVEGNTGELFF. This chain joins TRBV2 and TRBJ2-2; possible D gene TRBD2, 5 bases. Germline V lookup: CDR1 SNHLY, CDR2 FYNNEI. This CDR3 contains 14 residues. V lost 4 bases, J lost 2 bases, and 8 bases lay in between.

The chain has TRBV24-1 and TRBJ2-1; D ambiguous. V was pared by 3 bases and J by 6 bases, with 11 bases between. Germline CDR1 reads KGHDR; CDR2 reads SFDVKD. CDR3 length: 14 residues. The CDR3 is CATSDAGTGNEQFF. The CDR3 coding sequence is TGTGCCACCAGTGATGCTGGTACCGGCAATGAGCAGTTCTTC.

CDR3 sequence: CASSTGLAGEETQYF. In DNA form, the CDR3 reads TGTGCCAGCAGTACGGGACTAGCGGGAGAAGAGACCCAGTACTTC. The rearrangement links TRBV6-6 to TRBJ2-5, with 14 bases fitting TRBD2. J gave up 3 bases and V 5 bases, and 2 bases lay outside the gene matches. Germline assignment: CDR1 MNHNY and CDR2 SVGAGI (reference sequence). The CDR3 totals 15 residues.

The CDR3 DNA is TGTGCCAGTAGTAAATCAAGGGACAGGGGACCAGACGCGATTTTGAATGAGCAGTTCTTC. Translation gives CASSKSRDRGPDAILNEQFF. V gene TRBV19 combines with J gene TRBJ2-1; 10 bases map to TRBD1. From germline, CDR1 is LNHDA and CDR2 SQIVND (reference sequence). Losses at the gene ends were 4 bases for V and 7 bases for J; bases not matched to a gene: 22. The CDR3 runs to 20 residues.

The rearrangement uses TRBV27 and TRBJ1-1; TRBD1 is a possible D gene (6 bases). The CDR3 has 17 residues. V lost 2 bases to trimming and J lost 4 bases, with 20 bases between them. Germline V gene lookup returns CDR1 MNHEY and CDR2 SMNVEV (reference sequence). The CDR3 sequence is CASSLGGTLGGGTEAFF. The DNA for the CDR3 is TGTGCCAGCAGTTTAGGCGGGACACTGGGCGGGGGCACTGAAGCTTTCTTT.

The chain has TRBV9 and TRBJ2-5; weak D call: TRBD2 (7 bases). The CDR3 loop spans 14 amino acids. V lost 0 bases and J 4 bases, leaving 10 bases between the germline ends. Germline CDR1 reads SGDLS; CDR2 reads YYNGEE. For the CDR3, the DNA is TGTGCCAGCAGCGTAGCGGGGGGCGGAGAGACCCAGTACTTC. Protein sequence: CASSVAGGGETQYF.

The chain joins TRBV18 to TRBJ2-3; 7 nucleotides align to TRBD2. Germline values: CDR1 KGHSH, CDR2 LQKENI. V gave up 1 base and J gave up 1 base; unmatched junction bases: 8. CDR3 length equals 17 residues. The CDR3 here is CASSPLSGPLRTDTQYF. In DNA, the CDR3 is TGTGCCAGCTCACCACTTAGCGGGCCCTTACGCACAGATACGCAGTATTTT.

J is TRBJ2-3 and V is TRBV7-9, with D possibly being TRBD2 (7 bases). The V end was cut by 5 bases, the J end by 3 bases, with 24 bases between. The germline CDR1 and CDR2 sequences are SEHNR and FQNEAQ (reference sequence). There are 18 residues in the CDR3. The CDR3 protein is CASSPYEGGRGVTDTQYF. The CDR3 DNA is TGTGCCAGCAGCCCTTATGAGGGGGGGAGGGGAGTTACAGATACGCAGTATTTT.

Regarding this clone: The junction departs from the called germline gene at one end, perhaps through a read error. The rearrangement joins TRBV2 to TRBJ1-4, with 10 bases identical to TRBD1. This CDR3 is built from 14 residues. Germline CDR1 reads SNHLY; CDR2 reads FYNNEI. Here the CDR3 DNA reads TGTGCCAGCAAAGAGGGGGGACAGGGGTTGAAAACTCATTTT. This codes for CASKEGGQGLKTHF.

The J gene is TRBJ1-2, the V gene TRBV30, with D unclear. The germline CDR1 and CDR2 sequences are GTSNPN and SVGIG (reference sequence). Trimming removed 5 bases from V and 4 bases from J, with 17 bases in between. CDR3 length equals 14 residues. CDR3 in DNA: TGTGCCTGGCATCGCCGGGAGGGAGGCTATGGCTACACCTTC. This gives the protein CAWHRREGGYGYTF.

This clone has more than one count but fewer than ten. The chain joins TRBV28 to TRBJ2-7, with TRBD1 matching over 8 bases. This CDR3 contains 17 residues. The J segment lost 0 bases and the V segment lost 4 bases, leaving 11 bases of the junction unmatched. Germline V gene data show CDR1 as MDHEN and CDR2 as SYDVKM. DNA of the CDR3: TGTGCCAGCAGTTCACCCGTTGGGACAGGTGACTCCTACGAGCAGTACTTC. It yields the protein CASSSPVGTGDSYEQYF. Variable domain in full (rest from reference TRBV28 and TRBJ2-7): DVKVTQSSRYLVKRTGEKVFLECVQDMDHENMFWYRQDPGLGLRLIYFSYDVKMKEKGDIPEGYSVSREKKERFSLILESASTNQTSMYLCASSSPVGTGDSYEQYFGPGTRLTVT.

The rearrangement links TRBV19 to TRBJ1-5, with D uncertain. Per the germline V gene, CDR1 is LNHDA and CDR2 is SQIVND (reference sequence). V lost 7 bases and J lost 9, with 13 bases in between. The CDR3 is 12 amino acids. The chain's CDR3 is CASNSLSGPQHF. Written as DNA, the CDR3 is TGTGCCAGTAACAGTTTAAGTGGGCCCCAGCATTTT. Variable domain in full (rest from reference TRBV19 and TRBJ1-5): DGGITQSPKYLFRKEGQNVTLSCEQNLNHDAMYWYRQDPGQGLRLIYYSQIVNDFQKGDIAEGYSVSREKKESFPLTVTSAQKNPTAFYLCASNSLSGPQHFGDGTRLSIL.

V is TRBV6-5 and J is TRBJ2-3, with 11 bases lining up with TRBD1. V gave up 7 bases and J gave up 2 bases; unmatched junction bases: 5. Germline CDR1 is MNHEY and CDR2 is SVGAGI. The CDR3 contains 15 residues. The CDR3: CASTGTGGITDTQYF. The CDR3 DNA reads TGTGCCAGCACCGGGACAGGGGGGATCACAGATACGCAGTATTTT.

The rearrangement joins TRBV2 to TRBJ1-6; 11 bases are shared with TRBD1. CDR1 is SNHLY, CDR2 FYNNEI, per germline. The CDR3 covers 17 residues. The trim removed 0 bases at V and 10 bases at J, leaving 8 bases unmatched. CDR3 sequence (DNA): TGTGCCAGCAGTGAAGCGCTGGACAGGGGGCTTGGCTCACCCCTCCACTTT. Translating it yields CASSEALDRGLGSPLHF.

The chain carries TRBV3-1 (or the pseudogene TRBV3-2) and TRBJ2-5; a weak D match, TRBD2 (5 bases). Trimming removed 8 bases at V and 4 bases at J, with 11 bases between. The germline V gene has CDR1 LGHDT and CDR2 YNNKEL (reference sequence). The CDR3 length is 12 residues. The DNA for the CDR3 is TGTGCCAGCCTAAGTGCGGGAGAGACCCAGTACTTC. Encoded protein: CASLSAGETQYF.

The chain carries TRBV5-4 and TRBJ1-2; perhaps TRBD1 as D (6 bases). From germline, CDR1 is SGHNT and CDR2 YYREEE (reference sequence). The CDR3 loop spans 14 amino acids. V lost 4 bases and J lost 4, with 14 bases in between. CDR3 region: CASSPGDTLYGYTF. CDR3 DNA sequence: TGTGCCAGCAGCCCAGGGGATACTCTCTATGGCTACACCTTC.

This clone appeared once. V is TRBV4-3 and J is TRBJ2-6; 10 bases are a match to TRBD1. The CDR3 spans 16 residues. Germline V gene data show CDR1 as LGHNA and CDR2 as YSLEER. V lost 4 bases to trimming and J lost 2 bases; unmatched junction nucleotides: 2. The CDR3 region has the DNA TGCGCCAGCAGCCGAGACAGGGGGCCTGGGGCCAACGTCCTGACTTTC. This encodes CASSRDRGPGANVLTF.

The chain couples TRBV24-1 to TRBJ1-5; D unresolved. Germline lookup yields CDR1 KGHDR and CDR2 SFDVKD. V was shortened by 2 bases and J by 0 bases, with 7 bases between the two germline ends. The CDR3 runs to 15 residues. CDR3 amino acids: CATSDSENSNQPQHF. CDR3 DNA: TGTGCCACCAGTGATTCCGAGAATAGCAATCAGCCCCAGCATTTT.

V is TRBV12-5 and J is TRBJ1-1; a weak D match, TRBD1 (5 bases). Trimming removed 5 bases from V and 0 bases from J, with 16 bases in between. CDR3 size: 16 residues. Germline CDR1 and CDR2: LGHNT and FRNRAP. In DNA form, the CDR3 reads TGTGCTAGTGGTCCAGAGACAGTGCTCATGAACACTGAAGCTTTCTTT. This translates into CASGPETVLMNTEAFF.

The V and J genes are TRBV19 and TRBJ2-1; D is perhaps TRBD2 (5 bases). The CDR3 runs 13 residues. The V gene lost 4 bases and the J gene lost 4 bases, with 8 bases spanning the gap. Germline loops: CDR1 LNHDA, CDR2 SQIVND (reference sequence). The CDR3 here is CASSKDWYNEQFF. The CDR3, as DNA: TGTGCCAGTAGTAAGGACTGGTACAATGAGCAGTTCTTC.

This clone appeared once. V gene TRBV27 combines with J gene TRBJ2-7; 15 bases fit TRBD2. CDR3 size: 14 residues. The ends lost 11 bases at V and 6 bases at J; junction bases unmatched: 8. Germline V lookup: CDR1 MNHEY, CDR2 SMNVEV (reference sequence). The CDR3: CASRTSGRVGEQYF. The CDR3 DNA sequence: TGTGCCTCCCGGACTAGCGGGAGGGTGGGCGAGCAGTACTTC.

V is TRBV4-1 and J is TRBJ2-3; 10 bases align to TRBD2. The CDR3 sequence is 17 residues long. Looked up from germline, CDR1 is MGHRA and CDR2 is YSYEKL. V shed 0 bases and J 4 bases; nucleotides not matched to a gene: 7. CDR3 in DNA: TGCGCCAGCAGCCAAGATAGGCTAGCGGGGGCTTCAGATACGCAGTATTTT. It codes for CASSQDRLAGASDTQYF.

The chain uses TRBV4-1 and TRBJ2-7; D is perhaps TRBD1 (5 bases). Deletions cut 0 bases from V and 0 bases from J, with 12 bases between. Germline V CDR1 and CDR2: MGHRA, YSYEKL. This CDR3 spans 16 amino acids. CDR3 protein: CASSQDSRTNSYEQYF. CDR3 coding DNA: TGCGCCAGCAGCCAAGATTCCCGGACAAACTCCTACGAGCAGTACTTC.

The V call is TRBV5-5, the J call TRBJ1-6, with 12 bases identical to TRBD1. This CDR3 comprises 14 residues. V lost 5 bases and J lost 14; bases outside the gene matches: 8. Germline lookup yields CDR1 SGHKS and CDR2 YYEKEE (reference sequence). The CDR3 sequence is CASRPGTGGLSLHF. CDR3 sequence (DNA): TGTGCCAGCAGACCGGGGACAGGGGGCCTATCCCTCCACTTT.